A selection of T cell receptor beta chains follows, all from one sample in a study of shared clonotypes between healthy human individuals. TCRdb's copy holds only in-frame clones and misses some; the assay was immunoSEQ multiplex PCR. In the table there are a few million clones, approximately 96% of which are singletons. Input material: naive CD4+ T cells sorted from blood. The receptors derive from a young man in good health. The conserved cysteine and the conserved F or W are not part of the CDR3 here. Fields, in order: J gene, V gene, clone size, CDR3 protein. Clone size appears in some rows only: once, few, many, or a class for an expanded clone.

>TRBJ2-2|TRBV7-9|NA
ASSLTGGSGELF
>TRBJ2-7|TRBV25-1|NA
ASGGQGATEQY
>TRBJ2-7|TRBV19|NA
ASSLRLAENYEQY
>TRBJ1-6|TRBV5-6|NA
ASSQPGRDSPLH
>TRBJ2-5|TRBV6-5|NA
ASQAQGYQETQY
>TRBJ2-5|TRBV6-5|NA
ASRMGASGAETQY
>TRBJ1-3|TRBV11-2|NA
ASSLGTSSGNTIY
>TRBJ1-1|TRBV9|NA
ASSARTGANTEAF
>TRBJ2-5|TRBV6-5|NA
ASSYQEEGVQETQY
>TRBJ1-4|TRBV28|once
ASSPGGATNEKLF
>TRBJ2-5|TRBV30|NA
AWSAGLQETQY
>TRBJ1-1|TRBV30|NA
AWSVQGYEAF
>TRBJ2-7|TRBV28|NA
ASSLHRVGSYEQY
>TRBJ1-3|TRBV5-4|NA
ASSSGGSSGNTIY
>TRBJ2-3|TRBV30|NA
AWDPASETQY
>TRBJ1-6|TRBV14|NA
ASSQVASGQGNPPLH
>TRBJ2-3|TRBV4-1|NA
ASSRGDTYSTDTQY
>TRBJ1-2|TRBV25-1|NA
ASSVGGEDYGYT
>TRBJ2-7|TRBV18|NA
ASSPPIAGGRTYEQY
>TRBJ2-4|TRBV7-9|once
ASSPGQGGKNIQY
>TRBJ1-1|TRBV5-1|NA
ASSLQELMNTEAF
>TRBJ2-5|TRBV18|NA
ASSPQRDETQY
>TRBJ1-1|TRBV6-1|NA
ASSHRNTEAF
>TRBJ1-5|TRBV27|NA
ASSSTGAPSF
>TRBJ2-2|TRBV2|NA
ASSGTPPTGELF
>TRBJ1-5|TRBV9|NA
ASSVGWTVNQPQH